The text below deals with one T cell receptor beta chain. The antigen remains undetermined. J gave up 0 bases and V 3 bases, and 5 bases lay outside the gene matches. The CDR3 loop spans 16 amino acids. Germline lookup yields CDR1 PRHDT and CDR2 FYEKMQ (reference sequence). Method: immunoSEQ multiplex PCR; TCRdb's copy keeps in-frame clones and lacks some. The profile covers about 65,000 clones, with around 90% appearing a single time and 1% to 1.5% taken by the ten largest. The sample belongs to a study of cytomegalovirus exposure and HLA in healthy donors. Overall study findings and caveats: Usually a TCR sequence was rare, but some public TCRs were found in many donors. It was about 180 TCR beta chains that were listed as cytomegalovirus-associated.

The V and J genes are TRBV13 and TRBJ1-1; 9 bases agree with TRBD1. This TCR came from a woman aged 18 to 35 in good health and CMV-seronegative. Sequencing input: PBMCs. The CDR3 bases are TGTGCCAGCAGCTTTAGACAGGGGGTTATGAACACTGAAGCTTTCTTT. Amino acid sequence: CASSFRQGVMNTEAFF.